The next 9 T cell receptor beta chains were all read from a single sample in a study of siplizumab effects on memory and regulatory T cells. This table comes from immunoSEQ multiplex PCR, and its TCRdb copy is limited to in-frame clones, with some not included. The data hold about 100,000 clones, with roughly 94% observed a single time. The sequenced material came from Tregs sorted from blood. The receptor set was obtained from a human donor in good health.

The chain combines TRBV5-4 with TRBJ2-1, with D perhaps TRBD2 (6 bases). Germline V gives CDR1 SGHNT, CDR2 YYREEE (reference sequence). The V and J ends lost 5 bases and 8 bases respectively, with 8 bases between them. The CDR3 spans 11 residues. DNA for the CDR3: TGTGCCAGCAGGGGGGGTTATGAGCAGTTCTTC. Translating it yields CASRGGYEQFF. Full variable domain (outside the CDR3, taken from reference TRBV5-4 and TRBJ2-1): ETGVTQSPTHLIKTRGQQVTLRCSSQSGHNTVSWYQQALGQGPQFIFQYYREEENGRGNFPPRFSGLQFPNYSSELNVNALELDDSALYLCASRGGYEQFFGPGTRLTVL.

V usage is TRBV10-1 and J usage is TRBJ2-1; the D gene could be TRBD1 or TRBD2 (5 bases each). Germline V gene data show CDR1 as WNHNN and CDR2 as SYGVQD (reference sequence). V gave up 3 bases and J gave up 6 bases, with 21 bases separating them. CDR3 size: 17 residues. CDR3: CASSDFTGWRGANEQFF. CDR3 nucleotides: TGCGCCAGCAGTGACTTTACCGGCTGGAGAGGGGCCAATGAGCAGTTCTTC.

The chain carries TRBV18 and TRBJ2-7; perhaps TRBD1 as D (5 bases). V was shortened by 4 bases and J by 2 bases, with 9 bases between the two germline ends. CDR3 length: 13 amino acids. The germline V gene encodes CDR1 KGHSH and CDR2 LQKENI. In DNA, the CDR3 is TGTGCCAGCTCACTCGGACATACCTACGAGCAGTACTTC. Encoded protein: CASSLGHTYEQYF.

This clone came up a few times. The CDR3 nucleotides are TGTGCCAGCAGTTTAAGGGTCGCCTACGAGCAGTACTTC. Amino acids: CASSLRVAYEQYF. The rearrangement joins TRBV28 to TRBJ2-7, with D hard to call. The CDR3 is 13 amino acids. Germline values: CDR1 MDHEN, CDR2 SYDVKM. V was cut by 2 bases and J by 2 bases, with 7 bases left in between. Looking up the rest from reference TRBV28 and TRBJ2-7 gives the full variable domain: DVKVTQSSRYLVKRTGEKVFLECVQDMDHENMFWYRQDPGLGLRLIYFSYDVKMKEKGDIPEGYSVSREKKERFSLILESASTNQTSMYLCASSLRVAYEQYFGPGTRLTVT.

This chain joins TRBV28 and TRBJ1-6; 9 nucleotides match TRBD1. Germline trimming cut 6 bases from V and 7 bases from J; bases unmatched to any gene: 7. The germline gives CDR1 MDHEN, CDR2 SYDVKM. This CDR3 spans 15 amino acids. The CDR3 sequence: CASRKPQGANSPLHF. CDR3 nucleotide sequence: TGTGCCAGCAGAAAACCACAGGGGGCCAATTCACCCCTCCACTTT.

The V call is TRBV11-1, the J call TRBJ2-7; D call uncertain. Germline V gene data show CDR1 as SGHAT and CDR2 as FQDESV (reference sequence). The ends were cut back, 0 bases at V and 2 bases at J, with 11 bases in the middle. The CDR3 is 15 amino acids. This CDR3 is CASSLALRATYEQYF. CDR3 bases: TGTGCCAGCAGCTTAGCTCTCCGGGCGACCTACGAGCAGTACTTC.

The chain carries TRBV9 and TRBJ2-3; D gene ambiguous. This CDR3 contains 13 residues. CDR1 is SGDLS and CDR2 is YYNGEE in the germline V gene. Trimming cost V 3 bases and J 4 bases, with 9 bases left between them. For the CDR3, the DNA is TGTGCCAGCAGCGCCAACGTGGCAGATACGCAGTATTTT. Translated, it gives CASSANVADTQYF.

The chain links TRBV30 to TRBJ2-7; TRBD2 matches at 10 bases. Germline CDR1 reads GTSNPN; CDR2 reads SVGIG (reference sequence). V shed 4 bases and J 6 bases; nucleotides not matched to a gene: 9. This CDR3 spans 14 amino acids. The CDR3 sequence is CAWTLAGPSSEQYF. The CDR3 DNA follows: TGTGCCTGGACACTAGCGGGGCCATCCAGCGAGCAGTACTTC. Together with reference TRBV30 and TRBJ2-7, the CDR3 gives the full variable domain: SQTIHQWPATLVQPVGSPLSLECTVEGTSNPNLYWYRQAAGRGLQLLFYSVGIGQISSEVPQNLSASRPQDRQFILSSKKLLLSDSGFYLCAWTLAGPSSEQYFGPGTRLTVT.

The J gene is TRBJ1-1, the V gene TRBV7-6; D perhaps matches TRBD1 (5 bases). This CDR3 spans 14 amino acids. Trimming took off 7 bases at V and 6 bases at J, with 18 bases between the two ends. Per the germline V gene, CDR1 is SGHVS and CDR2 is FNYEAQ. CDR3 bases: TGTGCCAGCACCCTTTCAGGGCTGGCGGCTGAAGCTTTCTTT. It specifies CASTLSGLAAEAFF.